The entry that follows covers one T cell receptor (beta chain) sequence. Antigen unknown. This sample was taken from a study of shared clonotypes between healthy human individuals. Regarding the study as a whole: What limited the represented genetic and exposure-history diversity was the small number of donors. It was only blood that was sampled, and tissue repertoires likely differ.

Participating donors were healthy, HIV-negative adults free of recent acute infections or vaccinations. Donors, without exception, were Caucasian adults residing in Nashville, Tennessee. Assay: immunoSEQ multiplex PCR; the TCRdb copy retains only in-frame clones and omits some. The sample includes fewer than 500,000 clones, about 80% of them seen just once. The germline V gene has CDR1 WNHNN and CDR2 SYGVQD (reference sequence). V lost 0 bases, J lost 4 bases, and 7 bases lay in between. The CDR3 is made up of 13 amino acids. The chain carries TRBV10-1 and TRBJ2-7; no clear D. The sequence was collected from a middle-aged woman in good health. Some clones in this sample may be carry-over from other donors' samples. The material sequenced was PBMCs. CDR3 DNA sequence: TGCGCCAGCAGTGAGTCGGGCAGGTACGAGCAGTACTTC. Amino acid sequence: CASSESGRYEQYF.